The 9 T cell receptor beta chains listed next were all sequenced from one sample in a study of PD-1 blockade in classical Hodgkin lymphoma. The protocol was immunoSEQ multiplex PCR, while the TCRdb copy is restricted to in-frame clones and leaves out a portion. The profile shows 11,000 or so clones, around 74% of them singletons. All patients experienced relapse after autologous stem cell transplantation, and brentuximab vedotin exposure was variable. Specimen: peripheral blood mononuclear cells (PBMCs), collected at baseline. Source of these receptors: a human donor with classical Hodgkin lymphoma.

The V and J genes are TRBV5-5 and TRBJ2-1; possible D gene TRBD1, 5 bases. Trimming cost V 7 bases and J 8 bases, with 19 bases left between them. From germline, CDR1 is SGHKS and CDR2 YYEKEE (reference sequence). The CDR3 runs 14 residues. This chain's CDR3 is CASGYPGAGDEQFF. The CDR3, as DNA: TGTGCCAGCGGCTACCCTGGGGCCGGCGATGAGCAGTTCTTC.

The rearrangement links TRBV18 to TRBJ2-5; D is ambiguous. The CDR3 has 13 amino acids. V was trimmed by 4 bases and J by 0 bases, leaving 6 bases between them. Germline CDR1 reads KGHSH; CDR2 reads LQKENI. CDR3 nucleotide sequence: TGTGCCAGCTCACGTGCCAACCAAGAGACCCAGTACTTC. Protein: CASSRANQETQYF.

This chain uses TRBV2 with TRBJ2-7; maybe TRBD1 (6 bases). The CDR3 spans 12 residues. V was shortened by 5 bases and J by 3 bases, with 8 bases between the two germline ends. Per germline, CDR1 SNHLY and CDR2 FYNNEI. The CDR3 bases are TGTGCCAGCAGTAAGGACAGCTACGAGCAGTACGTC. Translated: CASSKDSYEQYV.

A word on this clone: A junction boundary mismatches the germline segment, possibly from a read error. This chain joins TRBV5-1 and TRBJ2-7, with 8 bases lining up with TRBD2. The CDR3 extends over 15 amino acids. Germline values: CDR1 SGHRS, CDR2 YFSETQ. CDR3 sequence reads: CASSLTGGTHYEQYF. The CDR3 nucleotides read TGTGCCAGCAGCTTAACGGGGGGGACCCACTACGAGCAGTACTTC.

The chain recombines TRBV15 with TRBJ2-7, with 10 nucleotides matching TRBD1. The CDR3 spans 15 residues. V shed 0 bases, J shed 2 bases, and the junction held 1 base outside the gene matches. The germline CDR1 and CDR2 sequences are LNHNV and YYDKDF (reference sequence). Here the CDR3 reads CATSREGTGAYEQYF. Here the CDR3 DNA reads TGTGCCACCAGCAGAGAAGGGACAGGGGCCTACGAGCAGTACTTC. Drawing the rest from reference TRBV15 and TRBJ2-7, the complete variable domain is DAMVIQNPRYQVTQFGKPVTLSCSQTLNHNVMYWYQQKSSQAPKLLFHYYDKDFNNEADTPDNFQSRRPNTSFCFLDIRSPGLGDTAMYLCATSREGTGAYEQYFGPGTRLTVT.

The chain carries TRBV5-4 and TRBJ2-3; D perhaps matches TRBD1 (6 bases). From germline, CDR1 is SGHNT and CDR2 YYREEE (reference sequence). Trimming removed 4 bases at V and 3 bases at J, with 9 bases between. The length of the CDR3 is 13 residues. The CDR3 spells CASSVDSTDTQYF. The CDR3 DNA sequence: TGTGCCAGCAGCGTGGACAGTACAGATACGCAGTATTTT.

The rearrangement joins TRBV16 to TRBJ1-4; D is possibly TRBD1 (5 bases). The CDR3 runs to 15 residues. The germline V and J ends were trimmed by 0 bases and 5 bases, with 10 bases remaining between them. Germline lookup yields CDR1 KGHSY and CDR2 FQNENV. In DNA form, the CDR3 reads TGTGCCAGCAGCCAATCGCGACAGATCAATGAAAAACTGTTTTTT. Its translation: CASSQSRQINEKLFF.

The CDR3 coding sequence is TGTGCCAGCAGTGAAGGGGCAGACTACGAGCAGTACTTC. As protein: CASSEGADYEQYF. This chain links TRBV2 with TRBJ2-7; no definite D call. Trimming pared 1 base from V and 3 bases from J, leaving 7 bases between. CDR1 is SNHLY and CDR2 is FYNNEI in the germline V gene. This CDR3 is built from 13 residues. Full variable domain (missing parts from reference TRBV2 and TRBJ2-7): EPEVTQTPSHQVTQMGQEVILRCVPISNHLYFYWYRQILGQKVEFLVSFYNNEISEKSEIFDDQFSVERPDGSNFTLKIRSTKLEDSAMYFCASSEGADYEQYFGPGTRLTVT.

The DNA of the CDR3 is TGTGCCAGCAGCCCAGGGATGGGGCAGTTCTTC. Protein: CASSPGMGQFF. This chain uses TRBV11-2 with TRBJ2-1; weak D call: TRBD1 (5 bases). V was clipped by 5 bases and J by 12 bases, with 11 bases between them. The germline V gene encodes CDR1 SGHAT and CDR2 FQNNGV. The CDR3 consists of 11 residues.